The present entry profiles one T cell receptor (beta chain) with its context. What it recognizes is unknown. The sampling schedule covered blood at baseline, cycle 4 day 1, and cycle 7 day 1. This specimen comes from a study of OX40 agonist ivuxolimab in advanced cancers. Study summary: Patient treatment consisted of intravenous ivuxolimab administration every 2 weeks at 0.01 to 10 mg/kg.

Study results and limitations: Some nonresponders also had low normalized T-cell clonal expansion.

Sequencing was performed with immunoSEQ multiplex PCR; in TCRdb, only in-frame clones are kept and a portion is missing. The sample lists fewer than 80,000 clones, 85% to 90% occurring once. CDR1 LNHDA and CDR2 SQIVND come from the germline V gene (reference sequence). The germline V and J ends were trimmed by 4 bases and 0 bases, with 10 bases remaining between them. The CDR3 has 15 amino acids. The starting material was CD4+ or CD8+ T cells sorted from blood, obtained in a trial of the OX40 agonist ivuxolimab. The V gene is TRBV19, the J gene TRBJ2-1; tentative D call: TRBD1 (5 bases). The sequence derives from an adult with an advanced solid tumor such as melanoma, head and neck, liver or kidney cancer. The CDR3 nucleotides are TGTGCCAGTAGTAAGGACACAGCCTCCTACAATGAGCAGTTCTTC. Protein sequence: CASSKDTASYNEQFF. The full variable domain, with the rest looked up from reference TRBV19 and TRBJ2-1, is DGGITQSPKYLFRKEGQNVTLSCEQNLNHDAMYWYRQDPGQGLRLIYYSQIVNDFQKGDIAEGYSVSREKKESFPLTVTSAQKNPTAFYLCASSKDTASYNEQFFGPGTRLTVL.